This T cell receptor beta chain emerged from a study of cytomegalovirus exposure and HLA in healthy donors. Study-level points and caveats: Common viral pathogens seemed to be connected with several of the most significant clusters, according to a later analysis.

Amplification used 60 Vbeta primers and 13 Jbeta primers. As originally analysed: Later, an analysis found about 80 million unique TCR beta chains, and 10 million to 11 million of these were shared. Only in-frame clones appear in the TCRdb table, and some are missing; sequencing was by immunoSEQ multiplex PCR. V, J and clone size are those of that table, while D and trimming were read from the DNA. This sample has about 210,000 clones, with roughly 79% found just once. As for this clone: Its target is not known.

The receptor's source is a male donor in good health and CMV-seronegative. What was sequenced was PBMCs.

CDR3 sequence: CASSTRTGGLVNTEAFF. The CDR3 DNA reads as TGTGCCAGCAGTACCCGGACAGGGGGCTTAGTGAACACTGAAGCTTTCTTT. The rearrangement links TRBV28 to TRBJ1-1; TRBD1 matches 11 bases. Germline-derived CDR1 and CDR2 are MDHEN and SYDVKM. V lost 5 bases, J lost 0 bases, and 8 bases stayed unmatched. The CDR3 spans 17 residues.